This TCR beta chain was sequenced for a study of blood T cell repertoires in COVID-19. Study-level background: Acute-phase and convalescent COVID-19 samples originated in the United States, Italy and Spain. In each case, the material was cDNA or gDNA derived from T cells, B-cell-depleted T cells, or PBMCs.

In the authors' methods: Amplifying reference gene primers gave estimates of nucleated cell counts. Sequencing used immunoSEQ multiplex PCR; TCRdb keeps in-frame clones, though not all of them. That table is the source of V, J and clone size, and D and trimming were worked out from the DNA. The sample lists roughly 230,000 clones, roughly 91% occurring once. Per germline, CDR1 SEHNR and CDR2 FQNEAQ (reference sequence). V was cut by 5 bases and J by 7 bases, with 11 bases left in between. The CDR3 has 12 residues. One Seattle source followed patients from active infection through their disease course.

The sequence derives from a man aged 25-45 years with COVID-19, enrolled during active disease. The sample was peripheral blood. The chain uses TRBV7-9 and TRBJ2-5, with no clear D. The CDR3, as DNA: TGTGCCAGCAGCCCTCCCTCGGGGACCCAGTACTTC. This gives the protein CASSPPSGTQYF.